Following are 22 T cell receptor beta chains from one sample sequenced in a study of T cells in Graves' hyperthyroidism and ophthalmopathy. Using RNA transcripts as the source, TCR beta CDR3 regions were amplified. HTBI primers were employed in a first-round RT-PCR of the TCR CDR3. In TCRdb, the multiplex PCR reads were re-called with MiXCR into one record per CDR3 protein. Found here are 350,000 to 500,000 distinct CDR3 sequences, about 13% of them singletons; the top ten hold more than 4.5%. What was sequenced was blood. Receptor source: a woman aged 18-29 years with Graves' hyperthyroidism.

This clonotype was seen at least ten times. The chain is built from TRBV20-1 and TRBJ1-1; D not certain. The V gene lost 5 bases and the J gene lost 6 bases, with 16 bases spanning the gap. Germline loops: CDR1 DFQATT, CDR2 SNEGSKA (reference sequence). The CDR3 is 13 residues long. Here the CDR3 DNA reads TGCAGTGCTCCCCTTAGTGGGCGAGCTGAAGCTTTCTTT. Its protein is CSAPLSGRAEAFF.

This clonotype has ten or more counts. The rearrangement joins TRBV29-1 to TRBJ1-1; maybe TRBD1 (6 bases). Germline V CDR1 and CDR2: SQVTM, ANQGSEA. The CDR3 is made up of 14 amino acids. V lost 6 bases and J 0 bases, leaving 14 bases between the germline ends. The CDR3 protein is CSVNIGQMNTEAFF. CDR3 nucleotide sequence: TGCAGCGTGAACATAGGACAGATGAACACTGAAGCTTTCTTT.

There are many counts of this clonotype. The V gene is TRBV18, the J gene TRBJ2-7; 8 bases align to TRBD1. Germline loops: CDR1 KGHSH, CDR2 LQKENI. The CDR3 has 14 residues. Trimming at V came to 8 bases and at J to 0 bases, leaving 6 bases not matched to a gene. CDR3 region: CASARDRSSYEQYF. Written as DNA, the CDR3 is TGTGCCAGCGCTCGGGACAGGAGCTCCTACGAGCAGTACTTC.

The rearrangement links TRBV5-1 to TRBJ2-7; 14 bases are shared with TRBD2. The germline gives CDR1 SGHRS, CDR2 YFSETQ. The CDR3 has 20 residues. Losses at the gene ends were 0 bases for V and 0 bases for J; bases not matched to a gene: 11. The CDR3: CASSLVAGLAGVIPSYEQYF. The CDR3 DNA sequence: TGCGCCAGCAGCTTGGTAGCGGGACTAGCGGGAGTGATCCCCTCCTACGAGCAGTACTTC.

This clonotype occurred many times. The chain is built from TRBV7-8 and TRBJ2-5, with D hard to call. CDR1 and CDR2 from the germline V gene are SGHVS and FQNEAQ. The CDR3 has 14 residues. V lost 5 bases, J lost 0 bases, and 10 bases lay in between. The CDR3 DNA follows: TGTGCCAGCAGCCCCAGGCGTAACCAAGAGACCCAGTACTTC. Its translation: CASSPRRNQETQYF.

This clonotype was picked up many times. CDR3 region: CASRPRDGHIISQHF. DNA for the CDR3: TGTGCCAGCAGACCCCGGGACGGCCATATTATTTCCCAGCATTTT. The chain recombines TRBV11-1 with TRBJ1-5, with D perhaps matching TRBD1 (5 bases). The germline CDR1 and CDR2 sequences are SGHAT and FQDESV (reference sequence). The CDR3 consists of 15 residues. With 6 bases removed from V and 11 bases from J, the gap between germline ends came to 23 bases. The complete variable domain, with remaining parts taken from reference TRBV11-1 and TRBJ1-5, reads EAEVAQSPRYKITEKSQAVAFWCDPISGHATLYWYRQILGQGPELLVQFQDESVVDDSQLPKDRFSAERLKGVDSTLKIQPAELGDSAMYLCASRPRDGHIISQHFGDGTRLSIL.

This clonotype was counted a few times. This rearrangement joins TRBV27 to TRBJ1-3; perhaps TRBD1 as D (5 bases). Germline V gene data show CDR1 as MNHEY and CDR2 as SMNVEV (reference sequence). This CDR3 has 17 amino acids. Trimming took off 6 bases at V and 2 bases at J, with 20 bases between the two ends. DNA for the CDR3: TGTGCCAGCAGACTGACAGCCACCTCCTTACCTGGAAACACCATATATTTT. Translating it yields CASRLTATSLPGNTIYF.

This clonotype was observed many times. This rearrangement joins TRBV2 to TRBJ2-3; the D is unclear. This CDR3 contains 14 residues. Trimming pared 5 bases from V and 1 base from J, leaving 10 bases between. The germline gives CDR1 SNHLY, CDR2 FYNNEI. The CDR3 coding sequence is TGTGCCAGCAGTTCATCCGCGGGCACAGATACGCAGTATTTT. Translation: CASSSSAGTDTQYF. The variable domain in full, with the rest retrieved from reference TRBV2 and TRBJ2-3, is EPEVTQTPSHQVTQMGQEVILRCVPISNHLYFYWYRQILGQKVEFLVSFYNNEISEKSEIFDDQFSVERPDGSNFTLKIRSTKLEDSAMYFCASSSSAGTDTQYFGPGTRLTVL.

The chain is built from TRBV29-1 and TRBJ2-1, with D perhaps matching TRBD2 (6 bases). V was clipped by 5 bases and J by 5 bases, with 19 bases between them. There are 15 residues in the CDR3. Germline CDR1 reads SQVTM; CDR2 reads ANQGSEA. CDR3 coding DNA: TGCAGCGTTTTCGGGGTGTTGTTAGCGGACAATGAGCAGTTCTTC. Residues: CSVFGVLLADNEQFF.

The chain employs TRBV29-1 and TRBJ2-5, with TRBD2 matching 14 bases. There are 14 residues in the CDR3. The V gene's germline CDR1 is SQVTM and CDR2 ANQGSEA. V shed 6 bases and J 4 bases; nucleotides not matched to a gene: 4. The CDR3: CSVGGLAGVETQYF. Written as DNA, the CDR3 is TGCAGCGTGGGGGGACTAGCGGGAGTAGAGACCCAGTACTTC.

This clonotype was detected ten times or more. The chain joins TRBV29-1 to TRBJ2-3, with D unresolved. Trimming pared 2 bases from V and 4 bases from J, leaving 7 bases between. The CDR3 spans 12 residues. The germline V gene encodes CDR1 SQVTM and CDR2 ANQGSEA. In DNA, the CDR3 is TGCAGCGTTGAAAGGATTTCAGATACGCAGTATTTT. It specifies CSVERISDTQYF.

This clonotype was observed many times. The gene calls are TRBV20-1 and TRBJ1-5; no clear D. This CDR3 is 16 amino acids long. V was pared by 0 bases and J by 6 bases, with 18 bases between. The germline V gene encodes CDR1 DFQATT and CDR2 SNEGSKA (reference sequence). CDR3 amino acids: CSARDLGVGDGQPQHF. The DNA for the CDR3 is TGCAGTGCTAGAGATCTTGGGGTGGGCGATGGTCAGCCCCAGCATTTT.

This clonotype was seen ten or more times. The rearrangement joins TRBV7-2 to TRBJ2-5; a possible D gene is TRBD2 (5 bases). V dropped 3 bases and J dropped 5 bases, with 16 bases sitting between them. Germline CDR1 and CDR2: SGHTA and FQGNSA. The CDR3 length is 15 residues. The CDR3 spells CASSFIARPGETQYF. CDR3 bases: TGTGCCAGCAGCTTCATAGCGCGACCGGGGGAGACCCAGTACTTC. Together with reference TRBV7-2 and TRBJ2-5, the CDR3 gives the full variable domain: GAGVSQSPSNKVTEKGKDVELRCDPISGHTALYWYRQSLGQGLEFLIYFQGNSAPDKSGLPSDRFSAERTGGSVSTLTIQRTQQEDSAVYLCASSFIARPGETQYFGPGTRLLVL.

This clonotype was counted only a few times. The chain recombines TRBV5-1 with TRBJ2-7; D possibly matches TRBD1 or TRBD2 (5 bases each). Deletions cut 4 bases from V and 0 bases from J, with 14 bases between. This CDR3 has 15 residues. The germline V gene encodes CDR1 SGHRS and CDR2 YFSETQ. CDR3 protein: CASSITGTASYEQYF. The CDR3 DNA reads as TGCGCCAGCAGCATAACCGGGACGGCCTCCTACGAGCAGTACTTC.

This clonotype has more than one count but fewer than ten. This chain joins TRBV4-1 and TRBJ2-2; tentative D call: TRBD2 (5 bases). Trimming took off 0 bases at V and 0 bases at J, with 11 bases between the two ends. The CDR3 has 17 amino acids. Per germline, CDR1 MGHRA and CDR2 YSYEKL. CDR3 region: CASSQDELRANTGELFF. As DNA, the CDR3 is TGCGCCAGCAGCCAAGATGAACTGAGGGCGAACACCGGGGAGCTGTTTTTT.

This clonotype has ten or more counts. The J gene is TRBJ1-1, the V gene TRBV3-1, with 7 bases lining up with TRBD1. Per the germline V gene, CDR1 is LGHDT and CDR2 is YNNKEL (reference sequence). The CDR3 consists of 15 residues. Trimming took 4 bases from V and 2 from J; bases not matched to a gene: 7. CDR3 in amino acids: CASSPRQGTNTEAFF. CDR3 nucleotide sequence: TGTGCCAGCAGCCCCAGACAGGGCACCAACACTGAAGCTTTCTTT.

At least ten counts were recorded for this clonotype. The chain carries TRBV10-3 and TRBJ2-3; possibly TRBD2 for D (6 bases). The germline V gene has CDR1 ENHRY and CDR2 SYGVKD. V was shortened by 6 bases and J by 3 bases, with 13 bases between the two germline ends. The CDR3 spans 14 residues. The CDR3 reads CAIREAGRTDTQYF. CDR3 DNA: TGTGCCATCAGGGAGGCAGGGAGGACAGATACGCAGTATTTT.

At least ten counts were recorded for this clonotype. The chain recombines TRBV28 with TRBJ1-2; D perhaps matches TRBD1 (5 bases). The CDR3 extends over 13 amino acids. Trimming removed 9 bases at V and 3 bases at J, with 14 bases between. Germline V gives CDR1 MDHEN, CDR2 SYDVKM. CDR3: CASCTGTDYGYTF. CDR3 nucleotide sequence: TGTGCCAGTTGCACCGGGACGGACTATGGCTACACCTTC.

At least ten counts were recorded for this clonotype. The gene calls are TRBV10-3 and TRBJ2-2, with 7 bases fitting TRBD2. The germline CDR1 and CDR2 sequences are ENHRY and SYGVKD. The CDR3 totals 16 residues. V was pared by 0 bases and J by 2 bases, with 3 bases of the junction left unmatched. The CDR3 nucleotides read TGTGCCATCAGTGAGTCCGGGGGGACCAACACCGGGGAGCTGTTTTTT. It codes for CAISESGGTNTGELFF.

In its sample, this clonotype was seen many times. This chain joins TRBV12-3 or TRBV12-4 and TRBJ1-5; D is unclear. V was cut by 3 bases and J by 7 bases, with 13 bases left in between. This CDR3 region has 14 residues. The CDR3 DNA follows: TGTGCCAGCAGTTTGGGTACCGTGGGGCAGCCCCAGCATTTT. Protein: CASSLGTVGQPQHF.

The CDR3: CASKPVGFNFYGYTF. In nucleotides, the CDR3 is TGTGCCAGCAAACCCGTAGGGTTTAACTTTTATGGCTACACCTTC. The genes are TRBV6-1 and TRBJ1-2; D remains unclear. V lost 7 bases to trimming and J lost 5 bases, with 20 bases between them. This CDR3 has 15 amino acids. Germline-derived CDR1 and CDR2 are MNHNS and SASEGT.

This clonotype was seen repeatedly, ten times or more. The chain recombines TRBV7-2 with TRBJ2-3; weak D call: TRBD2 (6 bases). The V end lost 2 bases, the J end lost 0 bases, and 12 bases lay between the germline ends. CDR3 length equals 16 residues. From germline, CDR1 is SGHTA and CDR2 FQGNSA. CDR3 loop: CASSLFGSASTDTQYF. Here the CDR3 DNA reads TGTGCCAGCAGCTTATTCGGGAGCGCTAGCACAGATACGCAGTATTTT.